The sequence of this T cell receptor beta chain was determined in a study of high-grade serous ovarian cancer treatment subgroups. Study-level points and caveats: Bulk tumor TCR sequencing gave no spatial information.

Clones were read by immunoSEQ multiplex PCR, and TCRdb kept only the in-frame ones, dropping some. This table holds about 10,000 clones, under 70% found once. The V gene's germline CDR1 is SGHRS and CDR2 YFSETQ. V was clipped by 1 base and J by 10 bases, with 14 bases between them. This CDR3 contains 13 residues. A note on this clone: Its antigen remains unidentified.

Tumor samples were obtained before definitive surgery or chemotherapy. Material for sequencing was tumor tissue. The chain uses TRBV5-1 and TRBJ1-2; D might be TRBD1 (6 bases). The source is a human donor with high-grade serous ovarian cancer. The CDR3 nucleotides are TGCGCCAGCAGCTTGAACAGGGATGAAGACTACACCTTC. Translated, it gives CASSLNRDEDYTF.